The next 3 T cell receptor beta chains were all read from a single sample in a study of T cells in tumors after PD-1 blockade. TCRdb's table, derived via immunoSEQ multiplex PCR, lists solely in-frame clones and lacks some. This sample has about 59,000 clones, with about four fifths found just once. The sequencing used PBMCs, collected before anti-PD-1 treatment. These receptors were taken from a human donor with basal cell carcinoma.

The V gene is TRBV6-6, the J gene TRBJ1-3; no clear D. V lost 6 bases to trimming and J lost 4 bases, with 16 bases between them. The CDR3 covers 15 residues. Germline CDR1 MNHNY, CDR2 SVGAGI (reference sequence). CDR3 amino acids: CASSHGEGGGNTIYF. The CDR3 region has the DNA TGTGCCAGCAGCCACGGAGAGGGTGGCGGAAACACCATATATTTT.

The chain links TRBV10-2 to TRBJ2-3, with 7 bases aligning to TRBD1. V dropped 7 bases and J dropped 2; count of bases not matched to a gene: 3. The CDR3 totals 13 residues. Germline V gene lookup returns CDR1 WSHSY and CDR2 SAAADI. The CDR3, as DNA: TGCGCCAGCAAGACAGGGCCCACAGATACGCAGTATTTT. Its protein product is CASKTGPTDTQYF.

The chain links TRBV2 to TRBJ1-5, with D unclear. The CDR3 has 14 amino acids. V was cut by 4 bases and J by 7 bases, with 14 bases left in between. CDR1 and CDR2 from the germline V gene are SNHLY and FYNNEI. The CDR3 DNA sequence: TGTGCCAGCAGTGTCAGGACGGAAAGCCAGCCCCAGCATTTT. Translated: CASSVRTESQPQHF.